This T cell receptor beta chain was retrieved from a study of cytotoxic CD8 clonotypes in ibrutinib-treated CLL. Across the study: Response sampling came at median approximately twelve months of treatment, ranging about 6 to 36 months.

Assay: immunoSEQ multiplex PCR; the TCRdb copy retains only in-frame clones and omits some. The data contain 300,000 or so clones, 67% of them seen just once; the ten biggest clones take up roughly 6.7%. Findings of the study overall: In comparison with age-matched healthy donors, baseline clonality was higher and tracked circulating CD8+ T-cell counts. Contraction or stability on treatment characterized the public clonotypes, which were uncommon.

A word on this clone: Its antigen is unidentified.

The source of roughly 1.9 micrograms of genomic DNA for TCR beta libraries was cryopreserved PBMCs. The sample was PBMCs, taken after 36 months of ibrutinib treatment. The TCR originated in a human donor with chronic lymphocytic leukemia.

CDR3 amino acids: CASRLLIGGDTEAFF. The CDR3 nucleotides read TGTGCCAGCAGGCTTCTGATTGGCGGGGACACTGAAGCTTTCTTT. The V and J genes are TRBV6-5 and TRBJ1-1; D gene ambiguous. The CDR3 has 15 residues. V lost 6 bases to trimming and J lost 3 bases, with 17 bases between them. CDR1 and CDR2 (germline): MNHEY, SVGAGI.